The subject of this entry is one TCR beta chain. Antigen specificity is unknown. The sample comes from a study of T cell responses to AZD1222 COVID-19 vaccine. Measured with immunoSEQ multiplex PCR; TCRdb has only the in-frame clones, and not every one. The repertoire has about 56,000 clones, about 86% of them found once; the top ten carry less than 9%. General study points: Just six AZD1222 recipients tested seropositive at baseline. Elevations in Spike-specific TCR breadth and depth followed administration of two AZD1222 doses.

The clonotype comes from an adult who received the AZD1222 COVID-19 vaccine. Sequenced here: peripheral blood, sampled 28 days after the second AZD1222 dose.

The CDR3 coding sequence is TGCGCCAGCAGCTTGGCCGTCGGGGTTGGAACAGATACGCAGTATTTT. Amino acids: CASSLAVGVGTDTQYF. The rearrangement joins TRBV5-1 to TRBJ2-3; perhaps TRBD2 as D (5 bases). Deletions cut 0 bases from V and 3 bases from J, with 14 bases between. CDR3 length: 16 amino acids. Germline lookup yields CDR1 SGHRS and CDR2 YFSETQ.